The present TCR beta chain was sequenced within a study of human T cells and chemical hapten exposure. Study information: Small volume differences among pooled libraries mainly caused per-sample TCR yield variation.

The CDR3 totals 13 residues. Germline V CDR1 and CDR2: MDHEN, SYDVKM. Trimming removed 8 bases at V and 1 base at J, with 12 bases between. Time point specified: patch test 3, about 24 weeks after DPC sensitization. Regarding treatment: therapeutic diphenylcyclopropenone sensitization with weekly scalp DPC. TCRdb re-called the RACE reads with MiXCR, one entry per CDR3 protein. This sample has around 110,000 distinct CDR3 sequences, with approximately 10% found just once. The receptor was isolated from a woman aged 45-59 years with alopecia areata. Some clones in this sample may be carry-over from other donors' samples. The sample consisted of whole blood, taken in connection with sensitization to the hapten diphenylcyclopropenone (DPC). The chain carries TRBV28 and TRBJ2-7; D is possibly TRBD1 (6 bases). DNA for the CDR3: TGTGCCAGCCGGGCAGGGGAGTCCTACGAGCAGTACTTC. It specifies CASRAGESYEQYF.